A single TCR beta chain is shown here with its context. The data stem from a study of cytomegalovirus exposure and HLA in healthy donors. There were likely unrecorded immune exposures, though donors were nominally healthy when sampled. Germline values: CDR1 MNHNS, CDR2 SASEGT. The CDR3 has 14 amino acids. The PCR employed 60 Vbeta primers together with 13 Jbeta primers. Repertoires were generated with immunoSEQ multiplex PCR, while TCRdb's copy carries only in-frame clones and drops some. Of approximately 140,000 clones in the sample, 78% were seen once. Sequencing was carried out using PBMCs. The receptor was isolated from a woman in her 40s in good health and CMV-seronegative. The chain combines TRBV6-1 with TRBJ2-5; TRBD1 aligns across 9 bases. The closer fit of TRBJ2-7 to the DNA end suggests the J call may be wrong. The CDR3 DNA sequence: TGTGCCAGCAGAGAGGACAGGGGCCCATACGAGCAGTACTTC. This codes for CASREDRGPYEQYF.